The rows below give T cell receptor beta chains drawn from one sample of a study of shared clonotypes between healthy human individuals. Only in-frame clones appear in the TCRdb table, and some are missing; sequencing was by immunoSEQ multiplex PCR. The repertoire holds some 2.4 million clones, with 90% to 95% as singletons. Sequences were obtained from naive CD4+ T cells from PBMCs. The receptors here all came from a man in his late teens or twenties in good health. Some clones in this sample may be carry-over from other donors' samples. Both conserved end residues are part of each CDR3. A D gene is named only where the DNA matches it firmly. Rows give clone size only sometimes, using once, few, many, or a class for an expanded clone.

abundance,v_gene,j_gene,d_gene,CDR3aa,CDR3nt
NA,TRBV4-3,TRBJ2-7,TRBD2,CASSRRLAGGYEQYF,TGCGCCAGCAGCCGGAGACTAGCGGGAGGGTACGAGCAGTACTTC
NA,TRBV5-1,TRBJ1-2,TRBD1,CASSWGQDYGYTF,TGCGCCAGCAGTTGGGGACAGGACTATGGCTACACCTTC
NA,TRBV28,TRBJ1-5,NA,CASSSAEITGRGQPQHF,TGTGCCAGCAGCTCCGCCGAAATCACAGGGCGGGGTCAGCCCCAGCATTTT
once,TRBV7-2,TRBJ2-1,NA,CASSLLGRLVSGNEQFF,TGTGCCAGCAGCTTACTAGGGCGGCTAGTCTCGGGCAATGAGCAGTTCTTC
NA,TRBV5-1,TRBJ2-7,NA,CASSTSATYEQYF,TGCGCCAGCAGCACCTCAGCCACCTACGAGCAGTACTTC
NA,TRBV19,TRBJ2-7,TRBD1,CASSRGQGATYEQYF,TGTGCCAGTAGTAGGGGACAGGGGGCGACCTACGAGCAGTACTTC
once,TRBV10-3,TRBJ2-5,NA,CAISGPGKETQYF,TGTGCCATCTCGGGGCCGGGTAAAGAGACCCAGTACTTC
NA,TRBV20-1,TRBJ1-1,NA,CSARVLTEAFF,TGCAGTGCTAGAGTGCTTACTGAAGCTTTCTTT
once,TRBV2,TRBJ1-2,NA,CASRGQVIYGYTF,TGTGCCAGCAGAGGGCAGGTCATCTATGGCTACACCTTC
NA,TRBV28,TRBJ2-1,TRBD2,CASYRRTRTYNEQFF,TGTGCCAGTTACCGGAGGACTAGGACCTACAATGAGCAGTTCTTC
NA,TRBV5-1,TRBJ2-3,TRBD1,CASSFFRWQETGTGAFTDTQYF,TGCGCCAGCAGCTTTTTTCGGTGGCAAGAAACCGGGACAGGGGCCTTCACAGATACGCAGTATTTT
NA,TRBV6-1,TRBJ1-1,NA,CASSEVRGIASTEAFF,TGTGCCAGCAGTGAAGTTAGGGGAATTGCTAGCACTGAAGCTTTCTTT
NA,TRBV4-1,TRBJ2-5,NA,CASSLNTKETQYF,TGCGCCAGCAGCCTTAATACCAAAGAGACCCAGTACTTC
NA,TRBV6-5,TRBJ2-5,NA,CASSYQGGTQYF,TGTGCCAGCAGTTACCAAGGGGGGACCCAGTACTTC
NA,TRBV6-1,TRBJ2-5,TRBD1,CASSEGQGGWETQYF,TGTGCCAGCAGTGAAGGACAGGGGGGCTGGGAGACCCAGTACTTC
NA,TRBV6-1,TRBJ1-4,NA,CASSLTGSTNEKLFF,TGTGCCAGCAGTCTTACAGGGTCAACTAATGAAAAACTGTTTTTT